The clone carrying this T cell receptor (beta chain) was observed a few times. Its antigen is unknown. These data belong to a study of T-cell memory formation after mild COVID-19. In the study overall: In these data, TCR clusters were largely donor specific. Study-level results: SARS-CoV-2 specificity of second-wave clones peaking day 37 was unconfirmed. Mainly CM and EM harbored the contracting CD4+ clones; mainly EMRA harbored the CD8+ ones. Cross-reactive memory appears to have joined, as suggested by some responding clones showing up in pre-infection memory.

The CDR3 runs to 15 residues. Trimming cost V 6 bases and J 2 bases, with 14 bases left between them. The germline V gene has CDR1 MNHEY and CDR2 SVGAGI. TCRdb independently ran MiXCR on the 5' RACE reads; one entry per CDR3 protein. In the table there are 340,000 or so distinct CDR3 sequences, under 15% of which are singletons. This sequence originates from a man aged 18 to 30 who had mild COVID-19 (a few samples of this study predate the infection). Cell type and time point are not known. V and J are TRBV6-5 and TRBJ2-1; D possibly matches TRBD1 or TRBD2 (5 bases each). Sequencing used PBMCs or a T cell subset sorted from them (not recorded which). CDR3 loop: CASSPRGEAYNEQFF. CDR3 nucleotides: TGTGCCAGCAGCCCGAGAGGGGAAGCCTACAATGAGCAGTTCTTC.